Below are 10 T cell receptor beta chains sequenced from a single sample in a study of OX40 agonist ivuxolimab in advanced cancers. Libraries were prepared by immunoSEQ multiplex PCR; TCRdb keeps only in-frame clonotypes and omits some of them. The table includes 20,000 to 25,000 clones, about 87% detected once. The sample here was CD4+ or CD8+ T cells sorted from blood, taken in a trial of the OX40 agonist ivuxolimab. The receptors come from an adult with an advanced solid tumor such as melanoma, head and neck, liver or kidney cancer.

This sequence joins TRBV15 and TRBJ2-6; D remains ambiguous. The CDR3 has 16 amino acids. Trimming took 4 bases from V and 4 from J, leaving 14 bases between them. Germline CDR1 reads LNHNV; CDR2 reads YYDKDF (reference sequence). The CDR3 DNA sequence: TGTGCCACCAGCAAGGATGGCTATCTGGGGGCCAACGTCCTGACTTTC. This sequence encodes CATSKDGYLGANVLTF. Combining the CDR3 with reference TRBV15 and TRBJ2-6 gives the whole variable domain DAMVIQNPRYQVTQFGKPVTLSCSQTLNHNVMYWYQQKSSQAPKLLFHYYDKDFNNEADTPDNFQSRRPNTSFCFLDIRSPGLGDTAMYLCATSKDGYLGANVLTFGAGSRLTVL.

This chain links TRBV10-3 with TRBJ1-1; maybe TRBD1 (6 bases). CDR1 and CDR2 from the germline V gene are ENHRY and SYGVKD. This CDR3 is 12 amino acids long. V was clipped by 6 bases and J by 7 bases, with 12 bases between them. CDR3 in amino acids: CAISPHRDEAFF. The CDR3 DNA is TGTGCCATCAGCCCTCACAGGGATGAAGCTTTCTTT.

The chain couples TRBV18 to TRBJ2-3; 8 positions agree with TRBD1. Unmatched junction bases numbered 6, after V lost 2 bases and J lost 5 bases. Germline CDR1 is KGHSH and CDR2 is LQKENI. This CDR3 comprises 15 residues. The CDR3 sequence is CASSPGQGAGDTQYF. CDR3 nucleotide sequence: TGTGCCAGCTCACCAGGTCAGGGGGCGGGAGATACGCAGTATTTT.

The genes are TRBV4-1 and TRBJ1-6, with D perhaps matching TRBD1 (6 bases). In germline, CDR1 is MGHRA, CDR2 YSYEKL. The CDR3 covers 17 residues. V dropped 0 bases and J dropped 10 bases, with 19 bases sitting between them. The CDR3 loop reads CASSQEAVVGGSSPLHF. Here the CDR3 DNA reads TGCGCCAGCAGCCAAGAGGCGGTTGTAGGGGGTAGCTCACCCCTCCACTTT.

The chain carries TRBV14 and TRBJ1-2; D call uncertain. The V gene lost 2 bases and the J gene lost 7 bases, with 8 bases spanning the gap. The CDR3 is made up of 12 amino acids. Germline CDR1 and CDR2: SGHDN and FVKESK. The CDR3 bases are TGTGCCAGCAGCCAATCTTATACTGGCTACACCTTC. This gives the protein CASSQSYTGYTF.

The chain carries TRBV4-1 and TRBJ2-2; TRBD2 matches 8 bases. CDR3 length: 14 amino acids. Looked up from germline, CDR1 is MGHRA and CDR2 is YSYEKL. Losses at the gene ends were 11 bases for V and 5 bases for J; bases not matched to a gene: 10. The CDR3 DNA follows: TGCGCCGGTCGGCGGGGGGATGGAACCGGGGAGCTGTTTTTT. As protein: CAGRRGDGTGELFF.

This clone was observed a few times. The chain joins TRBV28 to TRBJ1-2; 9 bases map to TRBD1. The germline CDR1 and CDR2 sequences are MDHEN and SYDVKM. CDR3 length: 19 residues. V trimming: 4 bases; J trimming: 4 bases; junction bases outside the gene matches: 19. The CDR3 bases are TGTGCCAGCAGTTCCCCCCCGTTGGGACAGGGCAGTGCTCCCTATGGCTACACCTTC. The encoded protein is CASSSPPLGQGSAPYGYTF.

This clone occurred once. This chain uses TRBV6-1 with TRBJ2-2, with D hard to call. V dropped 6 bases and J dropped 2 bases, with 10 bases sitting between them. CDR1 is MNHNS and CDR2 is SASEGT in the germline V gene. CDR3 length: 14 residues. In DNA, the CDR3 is TGTGCCAGCAGGGTAACACCTAACACCGGGGAGCTGTTTTTT. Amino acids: CASRVTPNTGELFF.

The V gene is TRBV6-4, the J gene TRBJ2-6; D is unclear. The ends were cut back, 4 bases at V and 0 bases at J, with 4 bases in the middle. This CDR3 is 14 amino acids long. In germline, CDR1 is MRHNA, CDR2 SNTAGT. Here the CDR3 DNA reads TGTGCCAGCAGTGCTAACTCTGGGGCCAACGTCCTGACTTTC. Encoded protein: CASSANSGANVLTF.

The CDR3 bases are TGTGCCAGCAGCTTAAGGCGGGACACAGATACGCAGTATTTT. Translating gives CASSLRRDTDTQYF. The chain combines TRBV7-2 with TRBJ2-3; D is perhaps TRBD2 (6 bases). This CDR3 comprises 14 residues. Trimming pared 2 bases from V and 2 bases from J, leaving 8 bases between. The germline V gene encodes CDR1 SGHTA and CDR2 FQGNSA. Variable domain in full (rest from reference TRBV7-2 and TRBJ2-3): GAGVSQSPSNKVTEKGKDVELRCDPISGHTALYWYRQSLGQGLEFLIYFQGNSAPDKSGLPSDRFSAERTGGSVSTLTIQRTQQEDSAVYLCASSLRRDTDTQYFGPGTRLTVL.